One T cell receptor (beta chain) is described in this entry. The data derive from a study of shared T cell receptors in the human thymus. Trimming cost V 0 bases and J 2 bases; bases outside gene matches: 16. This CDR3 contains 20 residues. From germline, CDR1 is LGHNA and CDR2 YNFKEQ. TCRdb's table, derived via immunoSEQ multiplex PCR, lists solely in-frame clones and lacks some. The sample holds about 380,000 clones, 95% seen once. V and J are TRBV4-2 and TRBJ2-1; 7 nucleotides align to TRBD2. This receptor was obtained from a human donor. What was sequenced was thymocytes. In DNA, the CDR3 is TGTGCCAGCAGCCAAGATTTCAGACTAGCCGGACCTGGACCCTACAATGAGCAGTTCTTC. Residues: CASSQDFRLAGPGPYNEQFF.